This T cell receptor beta chain was recorded in a study of beta chain features in type 1 diabetes. Overall study results and limits: Type 1 diabetes patients had moderately but significantly shorter TCRB CDR3s in all four CD4+ subsets.

Expressed TCRB transcripts were sequenced, since all the RNA that had been isolated was reverse transcribed. TCRdb's table, derived via immunoSEQ multiplex PCR, lists solely in-frame clones and lacks some. The sample consists of approximately 150,000 clones, approximately 10% of them appearing once. Remarks on this clone: Its antigen is not identified.

The V gene lost 0 bases and the J gene lost 0 bases, with 9 bases spanning the gap. Germline CDR1 is LNHNV and CDR2 is YYDKDF (reference sequence). The CDR3 extends over 16 amino acids. The sample was central memory CD4+ T cells from blood. The sequence came from a man younger than 40 with type 1 diabetes. J is TRBJ2-4 and V is TRBV15; tentatively, D is TRBD2 (5 bases). CDR3 sequence: CATSRDRRGAKNIQYF. In nucleotides, the CDR3 is TGTGCCACCAGCAGAGATCGACGGGGAGCCAAAAACATTCAGTACTTC.